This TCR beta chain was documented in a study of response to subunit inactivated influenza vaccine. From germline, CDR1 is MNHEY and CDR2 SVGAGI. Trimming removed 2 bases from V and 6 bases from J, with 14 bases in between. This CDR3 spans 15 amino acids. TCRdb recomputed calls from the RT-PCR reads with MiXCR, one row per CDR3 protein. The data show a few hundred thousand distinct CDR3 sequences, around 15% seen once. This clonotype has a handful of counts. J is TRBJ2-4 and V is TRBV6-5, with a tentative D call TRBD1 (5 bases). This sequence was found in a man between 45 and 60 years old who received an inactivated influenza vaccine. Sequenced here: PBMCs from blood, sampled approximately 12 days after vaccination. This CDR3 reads CASSYASGFRNIQYF. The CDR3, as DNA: TGTGCCAGCAGTTACGCGTCAGGGTTCCGAAACATTCAGTACTTC.